Listed below are T cell receptor beta chains from one sample, sequenced in a study of CD39 and CD103 CD8 tumor-infiltrating T cells. Clones were sequenced by immunoSEQ multiplex PCR, and TCRdb holds only the in-frame ones, with some missing. In the table there are 2,500 to 3,500 clones, approximately 83% of which are singletons. The sequenced sample consisted of CD39- CD103- CD8+ T cells sorted from the tumor. The source is a human donor with head and neck squamous cell carcinoma. Each CDR3 is given with its conserved first and last residue. Each record gives: clone size, D gene, J gene, V gene, CDR3 DNA, CDR3 protein. D genes are given only for firm matches. Clone size appears in some rows only: once, few, many, or a class for an expanded clone.

abundance: NA
d_gene: TRBD1
j_gene: TRBJ1-3
v_gene: TRBV18
CDR3nt: TGTGCCAGCTCCCTCGGGACAGGGGGCTCTGGAAACACCATATATTTT
CDR3aa: CASSLGTGGSGNTIYF

abundance: NA
d_gene: NA
j_gene: TRBJ2-3
v_gene: TRBV2
CDR3nt: TGTGCCAGCAGTGTGCGAAAAAGTCCAGCCAGGGATACGCAGTATTTT
CDR3aa: CASSVRKSPARDTQYF

abundance: NA
d_gene: TRBD1
j_gene: TRBJ2-3
v_gene: TRBV7-8
CDR3nt: TGTGCCAGCAGCCCCCGACAGGGGGCCTCAGATACGCAGTATTTT
CDR3aa: CASSPRQGASDTQYF

abundance: NA
d_gene: NA
j_gene: TRBJ1-6
v_gene: TRBV19
CDR3nt: TGTGCCAGTAGTATGCAGCCGGGGAGTTCACCCCTCCACTTT
CDR3aa: CASSMQPGSSPLHF

abundance: NA
d_gene: NA
j_gene: TRBJ2-6
v_gene: TRBV29-1
CDR3nt: TGCAGCGTCGCCTTTACAGGGACACCGCAATGGGGGGCCAACGTCCTGACTTTC
CDR3aa: CSVAFTGTPQWGANVLTF

abundance: NA
d_gene: NA
j_gene: TRBJ2-3
v_gene: TRBV7-8
CDR3nt: TGTGCCAGCAGCTTAACTCGGGGACTTCACACAGATACGCAGTATTTT
CDR3aa: CASSLTRGLHTDTQYF

abundance: NA
d_gene: NA
j_gene: TRBJ1-5
v_gene: TRBV6-1
CDR3nt: TGTGCCAGCAGTGAAAGCCCCGCCACTAGGGAGCCCCAGCATTTT
CDR3aa: CASSESPATREPQHF

abundance: NA
d_gene: NA
j_gene: TRBJ1-1
v_gene: TRBV5-4
CDR3nt: TGTGCCAGCAGCTCCTACTCGGCTGAAGCTTTCTTT
CDR3aa: CASSSYSAEAFF

abundance: few
d_gene: NA
j_gene: TRBJ2-2
v_gene: TRBV7-9
CDR3nt: TGTGCCAGCCTCACCCCCCCAGGGAAAGAAACCGGGGAGCTGTTTTTT
CDR3aa: CASLTPPGKETGELFF

abundance: NA
d_gene: TRBD1
j_gene: TRBJ1-2
v_gene: TRBV11-2
CDR3nt: TGTGCCAGCAGCTCGATCCGGGACAGGGGTTTAGTCGGCTACACCTTC
CDR3aa: CASSSIRDRGLVGYTF

abundance: large
d_gene: TRBD1
j_gene: TRBJ1-2
v_gene: TRBV6-5
CDR3nt: TGTGCCAGCAGCTGGACAGGGGCGCGGGGCTACACCTTC
CDR3aa: CASSWTGARGYTF

abundance: NA
d_gene: NA
j_gene: TRBJ2-3
v_gene: TRBV5-1
CDR3nt: TGCGCCAGCAGAGGGGGGGTCACAGATACGCAGTATTTT
CDR3aa: CASRGGVTDTQYF

abundance: NA
d_gene: TRBD1
j_gene: TRBJ2-5
v_gene: TRBV27
CDR3nt: TGTGCCAGCGCATTTGGACAGGCCCAAGAGACCCAGTACTTC
CDR3aa: CASAFGQAQETQYF

abundance: NA
d_gene: NA
j_gene: TRBJ2-5
v_gene: TRBV6-6
CDR3nt: TGTGCCAGCAGTTCCATACAGGGATGGGAGACCCAGTACTTC
CDR3aa: CASSSIQGWETQYF

abundance: NA
d_gene: NA
j_gene: TRBJ1-1
v_gene: TRBV5-5
CDR3nt: TGTGCCAGCAGCTTTGGACAGAATGAAGCTTTCTTT
CDR3aa: CASSFGQNEAFF

abundance: NA
d_gene: TRBD1
j_gene: TRBJ2-3
v_gene: TRBV7-3
CDR3nt: TGTGCCAGCAGCGTTACAGGGGGCTCGGGAGATACGCAGTATTTT
CDR3aa: CASSVTGGSGDTQYF

abundance: once
d_gene: NA
j_gene: TRBJ2-1
v_gene: TRBV18
CDR3nt: TGTGCCAGCTCACCCAACTACAATGAGCAGTTCTTC
CDR3aa: CASSPNYNEQFF

abundance: NA
d_gene: TRBD1
j_gene: TRBJ2-5
v_gene: TRBV5-5
CDR3nt: TGTGCCAGCAGATCAACAAGGGGCAGGGGGCAAGAGACCCAGTACTTC
CDR3aa: CASRSTRGRGQETQYF

abundance: NA
d_gene: NA
j_gene: TRBJ1-5
v_gene: TRBV27
CDR3nt: TGTGCCAGCAGTTTGCGCGGGGGAGGGTTTCAGCCCCAGCATTTT
CDR3aa: CASSLRGGGFQPQHF

abundance: few
d_gene: NA
j_gene: TRBJ1-1
v_gene: TRBV29-1
CDR3nt: TGCAGCGCTGAACAGGGGAACACTGAAGCTTTCTTT
CDR3aa: CSAEQGNTEAFF

abundance: NA
d_gene: TRBD2
j_gene: TRBJ2-5
v_gene: TRBV5-6
CDR3nt: TGTGCCAGCAGCTCGAGCGGGGGGGCCAAAGAGACCCAGTACTTC
CDR3aa: CASSSSGGAKETQYF

abundance: NA
d_gene: TRBD1
j_gene: TRBJ1-1
v_gene: TRBV7-9
CDR3nt: TGTGCCAGCAGCTTAAACAGGGGATTGGGGGCTTTCTTT
CDR3aa: CASSLNRGLGAFF

abundance: NA
d_gene: TRBD1
j_gene: TRBJ2-5
v_gene: TRBV7-9
CDR3nt: TGTGCCAGCAGCTTAGGGACAGGGGAGGTAGAGACCCAGTACTTC
CDR3aa: CASSLGTGEVETQYF

abundance: large
d_gene: NA
j_gene: TRBJ1-4
v_gene: TRBV27
CDR3nt: TGTGCCAGCAGTTTCCACCCTCCTCGGGACAAACCTAATGAAAAACTGTTTTTT
CDR3aa: CASSFHPPRDKPNEKLFF

abundance: NA
d_gene: TRBD1
j_gene: TRBJ2-6
v_gene: TRBV5-1
CDR3nt: TGCGCCAGCAGCTTGAGGGACAGGGCTGGGGCCAACGTCCTGACTTTC
CDR3aa: CASSLRDRAGANVLTF

abundance: NA
d_gene: NA
j_gene: TRBJ2-3
v_gene: TRBV30
CDR3nt: TGTGCCTGGAGAACAGGGATTGGGGCAGATACGCAGTATTTT
CDR3aa: CAWRTGIGADTQYF

abundance: NA
d_gene: NA
j_gene: TRBJ2-1
v_gene: TRBV30
CDR3nt: TGTGCCTGGAGTCCCAACGGTGAGCAGTTCTTC
CDR3aa: CAWSPNGEQFF

abundance: NA
d_gene: TRBD1
j_gene: TRBJ2-5
v_gene: TRBV7-8
CDR3nt: TGTGCCAGCAGCTTAGACAGGGGCGAGACCCAGTACTTC
CDR3aa: CASSLDRGETQYF

abundance: NA
d_gene: TRBD2
j_gene: TRBJ2-3
v_gene: TRBV6-1
CDR3nt: TGTGCCAGCAGGGAATTCGAGCGGGGGGCCACAGATACGCAGTATTTT
CDR3aa: CASREFERGATDTQYF

abundance: NA
d_gene: NA
j_gene: TRBJ1-1
v_gene: TRBV5-1
CDR3nt: TGCGCCAGCAGCTTCGGGGGTAACACTGAAGCTTTCTTT
CDR3aa: CASSFGGNTEAFF

abundance: once
d_gene: NA
j_gene: TRBJ1-1
v_gene: TRBV4-3
CDR3nt: TGCGCCAGCAGCCAAGATTACGCGGGTGCCACTGAAGCTTTCTTT
CDR3aa: CASSQDYAGATEAFF

abundance: NA
d_gene: NA
j_gene: TRBJ2-7
v_gene: TRBV19
CDR3nt: TGTGCCAGTAGTATAGACAGGGACTCCTACGAGCAGTACTTC
CDR3aa: CASSIDRDSYEQYF

abundance: NA
d_gene: TRBD1
j_gene: TRBJ2-1
v_gene: TRBV30
CDR3nt: TGTGCCTGGAAATTCCAGGGGGCCTACAATGAGCAGTTCTTC
CDR3aa: CAWKFQGAYNEQFF

abundance: NA
d_gene: TRBD2
j_gene: TRBJ2-1
v_gene: TRBV9
CDR3nt: TGTGCCAGCAGCTCTCGGACTAGCGGGGTACGAAATGAGCAGTTCTTC
CDR3aa: CASSSRTSGVRNEQFF

abundance: NA
d_gene: NA
j_gene: TRBJ1-4
v_gene: TRBV6-1
CDR3nt: TGTGCCAGCAGTGAAGGTCAGGGAGCGGGGGAAAAACTGTTTTTT
CDR3aa: CASSEGQGAGEKLFF

abundance: NA
d_gene: TRBD2
j_gene: TRBJ2-3
v_gene: TRBV5-4
CDR3nt: TGTGCCAGCAGCCCGGCTACTAGCGGGGGGGTAAATACGCAGTATTTT
CDR3aa: CASSPATSGGVNTQYF

abundance: large
d_gene: NA
j_gene: TRBJ2-3
v_gene: TRBV4-1
CDR3nt: TGCGCCAGCAGCCAATACTCTAGAACCGTCACAGATACGCAGTATTTT
CDR3aa: CASSQYSRTVTDTQYF